A selection of T cell receptor beta chains follows, all from one sample in a study of blood T cell repertoires in COVID-19. Profiled with immunoSEQ multiplex PCR; TCRdb holds only in-frame clones, not every one. The sample has 100,000 or so clones, 85% to 95% seen once. Sequencing used peripheral blood. These receptor sequences come from a human donor with active COVID-19. The donor label of this sample is uncertain. Both conserved end residues are part of each CDR3. A D gene is named only where the DNA matches it firmly. Clone size is not always given. Where it is, it says once, few, many or a class for expanded clones.

clone_size	v_call	d_call	j_call	cdr3_nt	cdr3_aa
few	TRBV2	TRBD2	TRBJ2-1	TGTGCCAGCAGCCGCAGACCTAGCGGGGGAGGGAACAATGAGCAGTTCTTC	CASSRRPSGGGNNEQFF
NA	TRBV15	NA	TRBJ1-1	TGTGCCACCAGCAGCAGGTTGAACACTGAAGCTTTCTTT	CATSSRLNTEAFF
NA	TRBV5-1	TRBD2	TRBJ2-7	TGCGCCAGCAGCTTGGCGGGGGGCGAGCAGTACTTC	CASSLAGGEQYF
NA	TRBV7-9	TRBD2	TRBJ2-7	TGTGCCAGCAGCATCGGGGGGTCCTACGAGCAGTACTTC	CASSIGGSYEQYF
NA	TRBV25-1	NA	TRBJ1-2	TGTGCCAGCAGTGATACAGGAAGCTATGGCTACACCTTC	CASSDTGSYGYTF
NA	TRBV3-1/TRBV3-2	TRBD2	TRBJ2-3	TGTGCCAGCAGCCAAGACCGCGGGGGGTCCACAGATACGCAGTATTTT	CASSQDRGGSTDTQYF
NA	TRBV15	NA	TRBJ1-2	TGTGCCACCAGCAGCCGGGGGGCTCCTAACTATGGCTACACCTTC	CATSSRGAPNYGYTF
NA	TRBV2	TRBD2	TRBJ2-5	TGTGCCAGCAGATCCGGGACTAGCGGGGGGCTGGGCGAGACCCAGTACTTC	CASRSGTSGGLGETQYF
NA	TRBV20-1	TRBD2	TRBJ2-7	TGCAGTGCTAGTAGACTAGCGGGGGTCTCCTACGAGCAGTACTTC	CSASRLAGVSYEQYF
NA	TRBV7-9	NA	TRBJ2-2	TGTGCCAGCAGCTTAGGAGGGATCCGGGAGCTGTTTTTT	CASSLGGIRELFF
NA	TRBV7-2	TRBD1	TRBJ1-5	TGTGCCAGCAGCCCTAGACAGGGCCGGAGCAATCAGCCCCAGCATTTT	CASSPRQGRSNQPQHF
few	TRBV24-1	NA	TRBJ2-3	TGTGCCACCAGTGAGGCCAGTTCAGATACGCAGTATTTT	CATSEASSDTQYF
NA	TRBV5-1	TRBD1	TRBJ1-2	TGCGCCAGCAGCCAAGGGGACAGGGAGTATGGCTACACCTTC	CASSQGDREYGYTF
NA	TRBV10-3	NA	TRBJ2-7	TGTGCCATCAGCGCCGGTGCCTACGAGCAGTACTTC	CAISAGAYEQYF
NA	TRBV7-8	NA	TRBJ1-6	TGTGCCAGCAGCTACACACGGAGTTCACCCCTCCACTTT	CASSYTRSSPLHF
NA	TRBV2	TRBD1	TRBJ1-4	TGTGCCGGACGACAGGGTTATAATGAAAAACTGTTTTTT	CAGRQGYNEKLFF
NA	TRBV7-9	NA	TRBJ2-3	TGTGCCAGCAGCTACTACGACCGGGACTTAGATACGCAGTATTTT	CASSYYDRDLDTQYF
NA	TRBV7-9	TRBD1	TRBJ1-3	TGTGCCAGCAGCCGGGGACAGGCTGGAAACACCATATATTTT	CASSRGQAGNTIYF
NA	TRBV6-1	TRBD1	TRBJ2-1	TGTGCCAGCAGTGCCCGGACAGGGTCGAGCTACAATGAGCAGTTCTTC	CASSARTGSSYNEQFF
NA	TRBV7-3	NA	TRBJ1-1	TGTGCCAGCAGCTTAAGTGGGGCCGAAGGGGAAGCTTTCTTT	CASSLSGAEGEAFF
NA	TRBV7-3	TRBD2	TRBJ2-1	TGTGCCAGCAGCCTAAACGACCTAGCGGGGTACTACAATGAGCAGTTCTTC	CASSLNDLAGYYNEQFF
NA	TRBV3-1/TRBV3-2	TRBD1	TRBJ1-4	TGTGCCAGCAGACCCACCGGGACAGGGGGTGCGGAAAAACTGTTTTTT	CASRPTGTGGAEKLFF
few	TRBV3-1/TRBV3-2	TRBD2	TRBJ2-7	TGTGCCAGCAGCCGCGGGGGGGATCACTACGAGCAGTACTTC	CASSRGGDHYEQYF
NA	TRBV5-1	TRBD1	TRBJ2-7	TGCGCCAGCAGCTTGCAAGCAGGGGGCTGGTACGAGCAGTACTTC	CASSLQAGGWYEQYF
NA	TRBV28	TRBD1	TRBJ1-1	TGTGCCAGCAGCCCAATGACAGGGGGAGACACTGAAGCTTTCTTT	CASSPMTGGDTEAFF
NA	TRBV12-3/TRBV12-4	NA	TRBJ1-2	TGTGCCAGCAGCTTACAGGGACACGAGGGCTACACCTTC	CASSLQGHEGYTF
once	TRBV4-1	NA	TRBJ2-4	TGCGCCAGCAGCCAAGGTGGAGGCGGGGGCTGGGGCATTCAGTACTTC	CASSQGGGGGWGIQYF
NA	TRBV14	TRBD2	TRBJ2-3	TGTGCCAGCAGCCAAGAAGGAGGTAGCGGGGGAATCACCACAGATACGCAGTATTTT	CASSQEGGSGGITTDTQYF
NA	TRBV10-1	TRBD2	TRBJ2-3	TGCGCCAGCAGTGAGTCGACGACTAGCCGGGATACGCAGTATTTT	CASSESTTSRDTQYF
NA	TRBV6-6	NA	TRBJ1-4	TGTGCCACCCGTTATATGTTAATCGAAAAACTGTTTTTT	CATRYMLIEKLFF
NA	TRBV3-1/TRBV3-2	TRBD1	TRBJ1-1	TGTGCCAGCAGCCCCGTCACAGGGGATGGGACTGAAGCTTTCTTT	CASSPVTGDGTEAFF
NA	TRBV19	TRBD1	TRBJ1-2	TGTGCCAGTAAAGGGACAGGGTCGGGCTATGGCTACACCTTC	CASKGTGSGYGYTF
NA	TRBV4-2	TRBD1	TRBJ1-1	TGTGCCAGCAGCCTCCTCGTGACAGGGGCCACTGAAGCTTTCTTT	CASSLLVTGATEAFF
NA	TRBV5-4	TRBD1	TRBJ1-1	TGTGCCAGCACTCCAGGGACAGGGGGCCTCGGAGCTTTCTTT	CASTPGTGGLGAFF
NA	TRBV5-8	TRBD2	TRBJ2-1	TGTGCCAGCAGCTTGGACTTAGCGGGGGGTTTCTACAATGAGCAGTTCTTC	CASSLDLAGGFYNEQFF
NA	TRBV6-2/TRBV6-3	TRBD1	TRBJ2-3	TGTGCCAGCAGTTACGCAGGGGGTTGGACAGATACGCAGTATTTT	CASSYAGGWTDTQYF
NA	TRBV21-1	NA	TRBJ2-7	TGTGCCAGCAGCCGGACAGGGGGCATTAACGAGCAGTACTTC	CASSRTGGINEQYF
NA	TRBV9	TRBD2	TRBJ2-2	TGTGCCAGCAGCGTCCCGACTAGCGGGGGGTACACCGGGGAGCTGTTTTTT	CASSVPTSGGYTGELFF
once	TRBV19	TRBD2	TRBJ2-3	TGTGCCAGTCAAGGCTGGGGGGGAAACACAGATACGCAGTATTTT	CASQGWGGNTDTQYF
NA	TRBV6-6	NA	TRBJ1-5	TGTGCCAGCGGAGGGGCGGGGAGCAATCAGCCCCAGCATTTT	CASGGAGSNQPQHF
NA	TRBV10-2	NA	TRBJ1-1	TGCGCCAGCAGTGACCCGCCCAGGGGATCGCCTGAAGCTTTCTTT	CASSDPPRGSPEAFF